These 22 T cell receptor beta chains were all obtained from the same sample, sequenced in a study of blood T cell repertoires in COVID-19 (dated by TCRdb to about 2020). Library construction relied on the immunoSEQ multiplex PCR assay. TCRdb took this table from immuneACCESS and kept in-frame rearrangements with V and J called. Such tables lack part of the clones; where checked against another copy, unresolved V genes explain under half of the gap, and the rest is unexplained. The sample yields tens of thousands of clones; approximately 91% were counted once. Roughly 21% of the sample goes to the ten largest clones. Source material: peripheral blood. The source of these receptors is a man over 45 with active COVID-19.

This chain connects TRBV6-2 or TRBV6-3 to TRBJ2-2, with D possibly being TRBD1 (6 bases). V was shortened by 5 bases and J by 1 base, with 8 bases between the two germline ends. The germline gives CDR1 MNHEY, CDR2 SVGEGT. The CDR3 runs 14 residues. CDR3 sequence (DNA): TGTGCCAGCAGTAAACAGGGGAACACCGGGGAGCTGTTTTTT. It codes for CASSKQGNTGELFF.

This clone was seen once. V gene TRBV7-2 combines with J gene TRBJ1-2, with D possibly TRBD1 on 5 matching bases. Trimming cost V 1 base and J 3 bases, with 6 bases left between them. The length of the CDR3 is 13 residues. Per germline, CDR1 SGHTA and CDR2 FQGNSA. As DNA, the CDR3 is TGTGCCAGCAGCTTAGGGGGGGACTATGGCTACACCTTC. Translated: CASSLGGDYGYTF.

This clone was seen a few times. The chain recombines TRBV6-5 with TRBJ2-7, with 7 bases that match TRBD1. Germline V CDR1 and CDR2: MNHEY, SVGAGI. This CDR3 region has 11 residues. The V and J ends lost 10 bases and 2 bases, in that order; junction bases with no gene match: 2. The CDR3 protein is CATGTAYEQYF. CDR3 in DNA: TGTGCCACCGGGACAGCCTACGAGCAGTACTTC.

This clone was found once. This chain joins TRBV6-5 and TRBJ2-1; TRBD1 is a possible D gene (6 bases). Trimming shortened V by 6 bases and J by 8 bases, and 14 bases separated the two germline ends. CDR3 size: 13 residues. Germline V gene data show CDR1 as MNHEY and CDR2 as SVGAGI. The CDR3 DNA reads as TGTGCCAGCAGCCCCAGGGGAATGTATGAGCAGTTCTTC. Encoded protein: CASSPRGMYEQFF.

This rearrangement joins TRBV2 to TRBJ2-7, with 11 bases identical to TRBD2. Germline V gene data show CDR1 as SNHLY and CDR2 as FYNNEI. The CDR3 has 14 amino acids. J gave up 4 bases and V 7 bases, and 6 bases lay outside the gene matches. The CDR3 DNA sequence: TGTGCCAGCAATGGAGTAGCGGGAGGGTACGAGCAGTACTTC. Translation: CASNGVAGGYEQYF. Full variable domain (rest looked up from reference TRBV2 and TRBJ2-7): EPEVTQTPSHQVTQMGQEVILRCVPISNHLYFYWYRQILGQKVEFLVSFYNNEISEKSEIFDDQFSVERPDGSNFTLKIRSTKLEDSAMYFCASNGVAGGYEQYFGPGTRLTVT.

The chain is built from TRBV19 and TRBJ2-3; D possibly corresponds to TRBD2 (5 bases). The germline V and J ends were trimmed by 6 bases and 4 bases, with 14 bases remaining between them. The CDR3 covers 14 residues. Germline CDR1 reads LNHDA; CDR2 reads SQIVND (reference sequence). The CDR3 is CASRGGLRADTQYF. CDR3 DNA sequence: TGTGCCAGTAGAGGCGGGCTAAGGGCAGATACGCAGTATTTT.

The V call is TRBV7-3, the J call TRBJ2-1; D is possibly TRBD1 (6 bases). V was trimmed by 2 bases and J by 2 bases, leaving 10 bases between them. This CDR3 spans 15 amino acids. The V gene's germline CDR1 is SGHTA and CDR2 FQGTGA. The CDR3 nucleotides read TGTGCCAGCAGCTTAGATCGGGACACCTACAATGAGCAGTTCTTC. Its protein is CASSLDRDTYNEQFF.

This clone is a singleton in its sample. V usage is TRBV5-1 and J usage is TRBJ1-1; D unresolved. In germline, CDR1 is SGHRS, CDR2 YFSETQ. The ends were cut back, 4 bases at V and 0 bases at J, with 7 bases in the middle. This CDR3 region has 13 residues. The CDR3 is CASSPTMNTEAFF. For the CDR3, the DNA is TGCGCCAGCAGCCCAACAATGAACACTGAAGCTTTCTTT.

The chain uses TRBV4-2 and TRBJ2-1, with 10 bases identical to TRBD2. Germline-derived CDR1 and CDR2 are LGHNA and YNFKEQ. V was pared by 4 bases and J by 3 bases, with 9 bases of the junction left unmatched. The CDR3 loop spans 17 amino acids. The CDR3 spells CASSLASSGSGYNEQFF. The CDR3 DNA follows: TGTGCCAGCAGCCTGGCATCTAGCGGGAGTGGCTACAATGAGCAGTTCTTC.

This clone was seen a single time. The V call is TRBV27, the J call TRBJ2-1, with TRBD2 matching over 8 bases. The CDR3 length is 16 residues. Germline trimming cut 6 bases from V and 2 bases from J; bases unmatched to any gene: 9. Germline V gene sequence: CDR1 MNHEY, CDR2 SMNVEV (reference sequence). The CDR3 DNA is TGTGCCAGCAGCCGGACTAGCCGCCGACCCTACAATGAGCAGTTCTTC. Translation: CASSRTSRRPYNEQFF.

CDR3 in DNA: TGTGCCAGCAGCCATCTTAGCGCCTCTGGGACCCAGTACTTC. This sequence encodes CASSHLSASGTQYF. The chain carries TRBV3-1 (or the pseudogene TRBV3-2) and TRBJ2-5, with D maybe TRBD2 (5 bases). Germline CDR1 LGHDT, CDR2 YNNKEL (reference sequence). The germline V and J ends were trimmed by 3 bases and 7 bases, with 15 bases remaining between them. The CDR3 sequence is 14 residues long.

The chain carries TRBV19 and TRBJ2-5; a possible D gene is TRBD2 (5 bases). Germline CDR1 is LNHDA and CDR2 is SQIVND (reference sequence). The ends were cut back, 4 bases at V and 1 base at J, with 10 bases in the middle. The CDR3 contains 14 residues. The CDR3 nucleotides read TGTGCCAGTAGTAGTCTCGGGATCCAAGAGACCCAGTACTTC. Translation: CASSSLGIQETQYF.

This sequence joins TRBV28 and TRBJ2-1, with D uncertain. The germline V and J ends were trimmed by 7 bases and 7 bases, with 8 bases remaining between them. Germline V gene data show CDR1 as MDHEN and CDR2 as SYDVKM. The CDR3 is made up of 11 amino acids. The CDR3: CASKLKNEQFF. CDR3 bases: TGTGCCAGCAAACTAAAGAATGAGCAGTTCTTC.

The V and J genes are TRBV5-1 and TRBJ2-1, with D perhaps matching TRBD1 (6 bases). There are 15 residues in the CDR3. The germline V gene encodes CDR1 SGHRS and CDR2 YFSETQ. Trimming took off 0 bases at V and 8 bases at J, with 15 bases between the two ends. The CDR3 reads CASSLGQARNYEQFF. The CDR3 nucleotides read TGCGCCAGCAGCTTGGGACAGGCCAGGAACTATGAGCAGTTCTTC.

The chain couples TRBV28 to TRBJ1-1; a weak D match, TRBD1 (6 bases). This CDR3 comprises 13 residues. V was shortened by 3 bases and J by 6 bases, with 11 bases between the two germline ends. CDR1 is MDHEN and CDR2 is SYDVKM in the germline V gene. The CDR3 spells CASSFTGKSEAFF. In DNA form, the CDR3 reads TGTGCCAGCAGTTTTACAGGGAAGTCTGAAGCTTTCTTT.

This CDR3 is CASAPQGYGYTF. The CDR3 DNA sequence: TGTGCCAGCGCCCCCCAGGGTTATGGCTACACCTTC. The V gene is TRBV28, the J gene TRBJ1-2, with D possibly TRBD1 on 5 matching bases. V lost 8 bases and J lost 5, with 12 bases in between. CDR1 is MDHEN, CDR2 SYDVKM, per germline. CDR3 size: 12 residues.

The rearrangement links TRBV11-3 to TRBJ2-7; 8 bases map to TRBD1. The CDR3 is made up of 14 amino acids. In germline, CDR1 is SGHNT, CDR2 YENEEA. The J segment lost 5 bases and the V segment lost 3 bases, leaving 6 bases of the junction unmatched. CDR3 nucleotide sequence: TGTGCCAGCAGCTTGACAGGGGAGCTCAACGAGCAGTACTTC. This gives the protein CASSLTGELNEQYF.

V usage is TRBV6-5 and J usage is TRBJ2-2; D is perhaps TRBD2 (5 bases). There are 13 residues in the CDR3. CDR1 and CDR2 (germline): MNHEY, SVGAGI. V dropped 3 bases and J dropped 6 bases, with 8 bases sitting between them. This CDR3 reads CASSYEGSGELFF. The CDR3 bases are TGTGCCAGCAGTTATGAGGGTTCCGGGGAGCTGTTTTTT.

DNA for the CDR3: TGTGCCTGGAGTTTCCTGGGACAGCTGTTGGCGGGCGGCCACAATGAGCAGTTCTTC. It codes for CAWSFLGQLLAGGHNEQFF. The chain couples TRBV30 to TRBJ2-1, with 7 nucleotides matching TRBD1. CDR1 is GTSNPN, CDR2 SVGIG, per germline (reference sequence). CDR3 size: 19 residues. V was pared by 2 bases and J by 5 bases, with 21 bases of the junction left unmatched.

The chain carries TRBV10-1 and TRBJ1-1; maybe TRBD1 (6 bases). Germline lookup yields CDR1 WNHNN and CDR2 SYGVQD (reference sequence). The CDR3 runs to 15 residues. V was clipped by 0 bases and J by 0 bases, with 8 bases between them. CDR3 DNA: TGCGCCAGCAGTGAGTCAGGGGGTTTGAACACTGAAGCTTTCTTT. Amino acid sequence: CASSESGGLNTEAFF.

The gene calls are TRBV19 and TRBJ2-7; D is possibly TRBD2 (5 bases). V gave up 3 bases and J gave up 2 bases, with 11 bases separating them. CDR1 and CDR2 from the germline V gene are LNHDA and SQIVND (reference sequence). The CDR3 totals 14 residues. DNA of the CDR3: TGTGCCAGTAGTATGCGATCCGGGGCCTACGAGCAGTACTTC. Its protein product is CASSMRSGAYEQYF.

The V call is TRBV10-1, the J call TRBJ2-3; TRBD2 matches at 7 bases. Trimming at V came to 4 bases and at J to 7 bases, leaving 5 bases not matched to a gene. This CDR3 has 13 residues. Germline-derived CDR1 and CDR2 are WNHNN and SYGVQD (reference sequence). CDR3 DNA sequence: TGCGCCAGCAGTGGCGGGAGTAGAAATACGCAGTATTTT. It translates to CASSGGSRNTQYF.